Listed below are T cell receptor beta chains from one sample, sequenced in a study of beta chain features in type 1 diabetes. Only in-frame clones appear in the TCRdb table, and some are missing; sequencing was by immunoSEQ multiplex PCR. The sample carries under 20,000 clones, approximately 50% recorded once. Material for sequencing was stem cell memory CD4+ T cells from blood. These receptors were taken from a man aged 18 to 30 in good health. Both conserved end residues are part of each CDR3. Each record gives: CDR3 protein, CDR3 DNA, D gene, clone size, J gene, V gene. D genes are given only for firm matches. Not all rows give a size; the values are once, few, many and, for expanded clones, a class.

CATSITGVARSGANVLTF TGTGCCACCAGCATTACAGGGGTCGCACGCTCTGGGGCCAACGTCCTGACTTTC TRBD1 few TRBJ2-6 TRBV15
CASSDSSGRYWEQFF TGTGCCAGCAGCGACTCTAGCGGGAGGTACTGGGAGCAGTTCTTC TRBD2 NA TRBJ2-1 TRBV7-2
CASSQETSSAGTGELFF TGTGCCAGCAGCCAAGAGACGTCGTCTGCAGGTACCGGGGAGCTGTTTTTT NA NA TRBJ2-2 TRBV14
CASSFFSGGARDEQFF TGTGCCAGCAGCTTTTTTAGCGGGGGGGCCAGGGATGAGCAGTTCTTC TRBD2 once TRBJ2-1 TRBV11-3
CASSLGGSPTEAFF TGTGCCAGCAGCTTGGGAGGTTCTCCCACTGAAGCTTTCTTT NA once TRBJ1-1 TRBV5-4
CASSLQGLATDTQYF TGTGCCAGCAGCTTGCAGGGACTAGCGACAGATACGCAGTATTTT TRBD2 NA TRBJ2-3 TRBV5-6
CAISESRYEQYF TGTGCCATCAGTGAGTCGAGGTACGAGCAGTACTTC NA few TRBJ2-7 TRBV10-3
CASSLTGSRGYTF TGTGCCAGCAGTCTAACAGGGTCAAGGGGCTACACCTTC NA once TRBJ1-2 TRBV27
CASSPTSGRPNNEQFF TGTGCCAGCTCACCGACTAGCGGGAGACCGAACAATGAGCAGTTCTTC TRBD2 NA TRBJ2-1 TRBV18
CASSLTYSGRGYEQYF TGTGCCAGCAGCCTTACCTATAGCGGGAGAGGATACGAGCAGTACTTC TRBD2 few TRBJ2-7 TRBV7-2
CASSQDLTASSGANVLTF TGCGCCAGCAGCCAAGATCTGACAGCGAGCTCTGGGGCCAACGTCCTGACTTTC NA NA TRBJ2-6 TRBV4-3
CASSTTGHNQPQHF TGTGCCAGTAGTACGACAGGTCACAATCAGCCCCAGCATTTT NA NA TRBJ1-5 TRBV19
CASSFGSNYGYTF TGTGCCAGCAGCTTCGGGTCTAACTATGGCTACACCTTC NA NA TRBJ1-2 TRBV7-2
CASRSGFSSSYEQYF TGTGCCAGCAGGTCAGGTTTTTCAAGCTCCTACGAGCAGTACTTC NA NA TRBJ2-7 TRBV5-8
CASSDPGQGRKAHF TGTGCCAGCAGTGACCCGGGACAGGGTCGAAAGGCGCACTTC TRBD1 medium-sized TRBJ2-4 TRBV28
CASSVREGPFDTQYF TGTGCCAGCAGCGTCCGGGAGGGCCCCTTCGATACGCAGTATTTT TRBD2 NA TRBJ2-3 TRBV9
CASSQGLAGAGGANVLTF TGTGCCAGCAGCCAGGGACTAGCGGGGGCGGGTGGGGCCAACGTCCTGACTTTC TRBD2 NA TRBJ2-6 TRBV7-2
CASSAGTSLEQYF TGTGCCAGCAGCGCGGGGACTTCACTCGAGCAGTACTTC NA NA TRBJ2-7 TRBV9
CASSETRTGSPYEQYF TGTGCCAGCAGTGAAACAAGGACAGGGTCGCCCTACGAGCAGTACTTC TRBD1 NA TRBJ2-7 TRBV2
CAWSVVRPSGANVLTF TGTGCCTGGAGTGTCGTCAGGCCCTCTGGGGCCAACGTCCTGACTTTC NA NA TRBJ2-6 TRBV30
CASSLARGGLSGNEQFF TGTGCCAGCAGCTTAGCGCGTGGGGGCTTATCGGGCAATGAGCAGTTCTTC NA NA TRBJ2-1 TRBV11-1
CASSLRESGELFF TGTGCCAGCAGCTTAAGGGAGTCCGGGGAGCTGTTTTTT NA few TRBJ2-2 TRBV7-9
CASSAQGVANYGYTF TGTGCCAGCAGCGCTCAAGGAGTAGCTAACTATGGCTACACCTTC NA few TRBJ1-2 TRBV9
CSAFDRGGYTF TGCAGTGCGTTCGACCGCGGTGGCTACACCTTC NA NA TRBJ1-2 TRBV20-1
CASSQVETVNQPQHF TGTGCCAGCAGCCAAGTGGAGACAGTCAATCAGCCCCAGCATTTT NA NA TRBJ1-5 TRBV4-2
CASKERARYEQFF TGTGCCAGCAAGGAGCGGGCCAGGTATGAGCAGTTCTTC NA few TRBJ2-1 TRBV6-1
CASSLSGTGVGNTIYF TGCGCCAGCAGCTTATCCGGGACAGGGGTCGGAAACACCATATATTTT TRBD1 NA TRBJ1-3 TRBV5-1
CASSLGTVYEQYF TGTGCCAGCAGCTTGGGCACGGTCTACGAGCAGTACTTC NA NA TRBJ2-7 TRBV5-4
CASSPTRGVYEQYF TGTGCCAGCAGCCCCACGCGGGGAGTCTACGAGCAGTACTTC NA NA TRBJ2-7 TRBV7-2
CASSLSGYEQYF TGTGCCAGCAGCTTGTCGGGCTACGAGCAGTACTTC NA NA TRBJ2-7 TRBV7-2
CATSRYGQGDYEQYF TGTGCCACCAGCAGATATGGACAGGGGGACTACGAGCAGTACTTC TRBD1 NA TRBJ2-7 TRBV15
CASSPVTDTQYF TGCGCCAGCAGCCCCGTAACAGATACGCAGTATTTT NA NA TRBJ2-3 TRBV5-1
CSVPRWGEGAPGTQYF TGCAGCGTACCCCGGTGGGGGGAGGGTGCTCCTGGGACCCAGTACTTC TRBD2 few TRBJ2-5 TRBV29-1
CASSQVVSAGGGNEQFF TGTGCCAGCAGCCAAGTCGTTTCGGCGGGCGGTGGCAATGAGCAGTTCTTC NA few TRBJ2-1 TRBV4-2
CASSFIDRGYEQYF TGTGCCAGCAGTTTCATAGACAGGGGTTACGAGCAGTACTTC TRBD1 NA TRBJ2-7 TRBV27
CASRTTGGNTGELFF TGCGCCAGCAGAACCACGGGGGGGAACACCGGGGAGCTGTTTTTT TRBD2 NA TRBJ2-2 TRBV5-1
CASSLGQITGELFF TGTGCCAGCAGCTTAGGACAGATCACCGGGGAGCTGTTTTTT NA NA TRBJ2-2 TRBV7-9
CASSGTGSYGYTF TGTGCCAGCAGCGGGACAGGGTCCTATGGCTACACCTTC TRBD1 NA TRBJ1-2 TRBV5-6
CASSLILAGGETQYF TGTGCCAGCAGCTTGATTCTAGCGGGAGGGGAGACCCAGTACTTC TRBD2 few TRBJ2-5 TRBV5-6
CASSPWFRGRDYEQYF TGTGCCAGCAGTCCCTGGTTTCGCGGCAGGGACTACGAGCAGTACTTC NA few TRBJ2-7 TRBV27
CASSFSTRVDTQYF TGTGCCAGCAGTTTCTCCACGCGGGTAGATACGCAGTATTTT NA NA TRBJ2-3 TRBV28
CASTSGSGPDTQYF TGTGCCAGCACTAGCGGGAGCGGCCCAGATACGCAGTATTTT TRBD2 NA TRBJ2-3 TRBV6-1
CASSLVRDRGLETQYF TGTGCCAGCAGCTTAGTTCGGGACAGGGGGCTTGAGACCCAGTACTTC TRBD1 once TRBJ2-5 TRBV7-9
CASSKGGQGTISPLHF TGTGCCAGCAGTAAAGGGGGACAGGGGACGATTTCACCCCTCCACTTT TRBD1 once TRBJ1-6 TRBV28
CASARTGVLNTEAFF TGTGCCAGCGCTCGGACAGGGGTGCTGAACACTGAAGCTTTCTTT TRBD1 NA TRBJ1-1 TRBV7-2
CAIGGQGISRTQYF TGTGCCATCGGAGGACAGGGCATAAGTAGGACCCAGTACTTC TRBD1 NA TRBJ2-5 TRBV10-3
CASRTGRATQYF TGTGCCAGCCGGACAGGGAGGGCGACCCAGTACTTC NA NA TRBJ2-5 TRBV6-1
CSVGQGAEGYTF TGCAGCGTCGGACAGGGGGCGGAAGGCTACACCTTC TRBD1 few TRBJ1-2 TRBV29-1
CSVDRGNTGELFF TGCAGCGTTGATCGGGGGAACACCGGGGAGCTGTTTTTT NA NA TRBJ2-2 TRBV29-1
CASSPQSGGSTEAFF TGTGCCAGCAGCCCACAATCAGGGGGTAGCACTGAAGCTTTCTTT TRBD1 NA TRBJ1-1 TRBV7-3
CASWTGLAGGAGELFF TGTGCCAGCTGGACGGGGCTAGCGGGAGGTGCCGGGGAGCTGTTTTTT TRBD2 NA TRBJ2-2 TRBV28
CASSLIVQGAGEQYF TGTGCCAGCAGCTTAATCGTCCAGGGGGCGGGAGAGCAGTACTTC TRBD1 once TRBJ2-7 TRBV7-2
CASSLLGGGREQYF TGTGCCAGCAGCTTATTGGGGGGAGGCCGCGAGCAGTACTTC NA NA TRBJ2-7 TRBV7-3
CASKSGGPHEQYF TGTGCCAGCAAATCAGGGGGGCCCCACGAGCAGTACTTC NA NA TRBJ2-7 TRBV28
CATSRDTGFYNEQFF TGTGCCACCAGCAGAGATACGGGGTTTTACAATGAGCAGTTCTTC NA NA TRBJ2-1 TRBV15
CASTLQTGRLDTQYF TGTGCCAGCACCCTACAGACAGGGAGATTGGATACGCAGTATTTT TRBD1 NA TRBJ2-3 TRBV11-2
CASSYYGSRGTEAFF TGTGCCAGCAGTTACTACGGTTCCCGGGGCACTGAAGCTTTCTTT NA NA TRBJ1-1 TRBV6-5
CASSSDPGGWLEQYF TGTGCCAGCAGCTCCGACCCCGGCGGGTGGCTCGAGCAGTACTTC NA NA TRBJ2-7 TRBV5-4